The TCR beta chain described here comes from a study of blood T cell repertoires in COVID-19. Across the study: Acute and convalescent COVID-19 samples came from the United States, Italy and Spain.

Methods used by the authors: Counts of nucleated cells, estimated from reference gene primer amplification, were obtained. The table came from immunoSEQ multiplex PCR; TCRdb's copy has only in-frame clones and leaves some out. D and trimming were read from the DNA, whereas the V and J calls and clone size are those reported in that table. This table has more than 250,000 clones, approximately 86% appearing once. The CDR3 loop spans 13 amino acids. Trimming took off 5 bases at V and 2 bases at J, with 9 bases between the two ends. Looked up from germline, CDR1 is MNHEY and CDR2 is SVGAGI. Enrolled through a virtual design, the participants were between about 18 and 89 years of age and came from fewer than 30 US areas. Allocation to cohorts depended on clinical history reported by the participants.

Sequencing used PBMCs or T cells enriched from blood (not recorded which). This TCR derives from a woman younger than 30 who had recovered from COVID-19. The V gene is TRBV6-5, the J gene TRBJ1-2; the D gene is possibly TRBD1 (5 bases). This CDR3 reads CASSRGENYGYTF. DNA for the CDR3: TGTGCCAGCAGTCGGGGGGAGAACTATGGCTACACCTTC.